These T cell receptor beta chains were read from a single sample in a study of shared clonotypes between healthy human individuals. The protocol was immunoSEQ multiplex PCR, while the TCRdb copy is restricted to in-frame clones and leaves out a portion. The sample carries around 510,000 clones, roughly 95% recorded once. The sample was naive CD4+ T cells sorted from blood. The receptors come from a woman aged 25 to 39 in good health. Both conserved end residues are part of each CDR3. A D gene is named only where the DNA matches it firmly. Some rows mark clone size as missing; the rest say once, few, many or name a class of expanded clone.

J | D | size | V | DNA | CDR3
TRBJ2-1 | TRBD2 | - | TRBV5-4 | TGTGCCAGCAGCCCATGGCGGGGGACTAGCGGGAGGGCCAACAATGAGCAGTTCTTC | CASSPWRGTSGRANNEQFF
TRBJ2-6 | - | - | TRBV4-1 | TGCGCCAGCAGCCAAGATCAGGGAACTGGGGCCAACGTCCTGACTTTC | CASSQDQGTGANVLTF
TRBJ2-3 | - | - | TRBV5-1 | TGCGCCAGCAGCGCCGGAGAGAAGGGGTTCACAGATACGCAGTATTTT | CASSAGEKGFTDTQYF
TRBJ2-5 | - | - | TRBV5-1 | TGCGCCAGCAGCTACGGGACGTTCGAGACCCAGTACTTC | CASSYGTFETQYF
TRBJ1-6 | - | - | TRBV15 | TGTGCCACCAGCGGCGGGGGCAGGGGATCACCCCTCCACTTT | CATSGGGRGSPLHF
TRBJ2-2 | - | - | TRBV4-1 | TGCGCCAGCAGCCAACACCCACTCTTTACCGGGGAGCTGTTTTTT | CASSQHPLFTGELFF
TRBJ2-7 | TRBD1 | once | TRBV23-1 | TGCGCCAGCAGTCAATCGGGGACAGGGTCCTACGAGCAGTACTTC | CASSQSGTGSYEQYF
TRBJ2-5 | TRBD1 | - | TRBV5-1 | TGCGCCAGCAGCGGGGACAGGGGGTTCCAAGAGACCCAGTACTTC | CASSGDRGFQETQYF
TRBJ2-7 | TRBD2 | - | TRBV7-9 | TGTGCCAGCAGCTTAGGGAAGCGGGGGGCCTACGAGCAGTACTTC | CASSLGKRGAYEQYF
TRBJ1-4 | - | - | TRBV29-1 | TGCAGCGTCAGGAGAGGTCGGGCCCTTAATGAAAAACTGTTTTTT | CSVRRGRALNEKLFF
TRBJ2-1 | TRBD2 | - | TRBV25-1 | TGTGCCAGCTCGGGAGCGGGAGCCAATAGTGAGCAGTTCTTC | CASSGAGANSEQFF
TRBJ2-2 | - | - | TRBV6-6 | TGTGCCACAACGGGAATAGGGGGCGGGGAGCTGTTTTTT | CATTGIGGGELFF
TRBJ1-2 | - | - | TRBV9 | TGTGCCAGCAGCCCAGGGATAGCATATGGCTACACCTTC | CASSPGIAYGYTF
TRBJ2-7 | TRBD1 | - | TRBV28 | TGTGCCAGCAGGCGCCCCGGGACAGTCTCCTACGAGCAGTACTTC | CASRRPGTVSYEQYF
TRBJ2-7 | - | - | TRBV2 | TGTGCCAGCAGTGAACAGGGGATCGTGGCCTACGAGCAGTACTTC | CASSEQGIVAYEQYF
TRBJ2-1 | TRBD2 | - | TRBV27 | TGTGCCAGCAGTTCCCGGGGACTAGCGGGAGGTAATGAGCAGTTCTTC | CASSSRGLAGGNEQFF
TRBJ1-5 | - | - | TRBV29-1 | TGCAGCGTTGCCGGGCTTCGAGATCAGCCCCAGCATTTT | CSVAGLRDQPQHF
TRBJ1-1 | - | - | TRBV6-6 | TGTGCCAGCAGTTACTCGGGATCTGACACTGAAGCTTTCTTT | CASSYSGSDTEAFF
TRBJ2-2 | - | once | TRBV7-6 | TGTGCCAGCAGACCACTTGCGGGTTCCGTGAACACCGGGGAGCTGTTTTTT | CASRPLAGSVNTGELFF
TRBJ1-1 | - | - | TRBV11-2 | TGTGCCAGCAGCTTAATGAACACTGAAGCTTTCTTT | CASSLMNTEAFF
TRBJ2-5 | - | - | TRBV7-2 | TGTGCCAGCAGCTTAGCTTTTAGGGTCGAGGGGACCCAGTACTTC | CASSLAFRVEGTQYF
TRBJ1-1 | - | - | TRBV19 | TGTGCCAGTATGAGGGGATCTATGAACACTGAAGCTTTCTTT | CASMRGSMNTEAFF
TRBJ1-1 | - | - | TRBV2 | TGTGCCAGCACGCTAGGGTTGAACACTGAAGCTTTCTTT | CASTLGLNTEAFF
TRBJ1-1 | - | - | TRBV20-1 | TGCAGTGCTTCGGACACTGAAGCTTTCTTT | CSASDTEAFF
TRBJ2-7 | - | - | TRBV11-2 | TGTGCCAGTGTCAGGAGGGATAGGTGGAACGAGCAGTACTTC | CASVRRDRWNEQYF
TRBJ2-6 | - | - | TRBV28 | TGTGCCAGCAGTCGCACGGAAGGGTTTGGGGCCAACGTCCTGACTTTC | CASSRTEGFGANVLTF
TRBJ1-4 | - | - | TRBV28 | TGTGCCAGCAGTTTAAGAAGGGCTGAAAAACTGTTTTTT | CASSLRRAEKLFF
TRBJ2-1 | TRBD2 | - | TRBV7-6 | TGTGCCAGCAGCTTAGGTTCTAGCGGGAGTAGTGAGCAGTTCTTC | CASSLGSSGSSEQFF
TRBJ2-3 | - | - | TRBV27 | TGTGCCAGCAAGACTCTCCACCTCCGAAATACGCAGTATTTT | CASKTLHLRNTQYF
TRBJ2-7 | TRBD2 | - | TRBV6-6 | TGTGCCAGCAGGCGTCTAGCGGCCTACGAGCAGTACTTC | CASRRLAAYEQYF
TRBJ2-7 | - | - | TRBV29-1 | TGCAGCGTGTGGGGGGGCCTGTCGAACGAGCAGTACTTC | CSVWGGLSNEQYF
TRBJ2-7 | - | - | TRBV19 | TGTGCCAGTAGTAAGGGTAGCCCACATTCCTACGAGCAGTACTTC | CASSKGSPHSYEQYF
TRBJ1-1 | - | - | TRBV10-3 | TGTGCCATCAGTGAGTCGACGGGGAAAGGAACTGAAGCTTTCTTT | CAISESTGKGTEAFF
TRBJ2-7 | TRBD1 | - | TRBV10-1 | TGCGCCAGCAGTGCCGGGACAGGGGACCACGAGCAGTACTTC | CASSAGTGDHEQYF
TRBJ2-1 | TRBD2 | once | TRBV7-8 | TGTGCCAGCAGCTTAGTATCGTCGGGACTAGCGGGAGGATATGAGCAGTTCTTC | CASSLVSSGLAGGYEQFF
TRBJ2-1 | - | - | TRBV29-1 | TGCAGCGTTAAGGGGAGCAATTCCAAGAATGAGCAGTTCTTC | CSVKGSNSKNEQFF
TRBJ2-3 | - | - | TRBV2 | TGTGCCAGCTCCCAGAGTCTGGGAGCACGCACAGATACGCAGTATTTT | CASSQSLGARTDTQYF
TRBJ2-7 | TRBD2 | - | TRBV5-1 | TGCGCCAGCAGCTTGGGGACTAGCGGATCCTACGAGCAGTACTTC | CASSLGTSGSYEQYF
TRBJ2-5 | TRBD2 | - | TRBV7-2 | TGTGCCAGCAGCTTAGTATCCCTAGCGGGAGAGACCCAGTACTTC | CASSLVSLAGETQYF
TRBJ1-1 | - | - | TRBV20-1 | TGCAGTGCTAGCGCGAACACTGAAGCTTTCTTT | CSASANTEAFF
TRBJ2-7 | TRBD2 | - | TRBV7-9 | TGTGCCAGCAGCTTAGAAGCGGGAGTATCCTACGAGCAGTACTTC | CASSLEAGVSYEQYF
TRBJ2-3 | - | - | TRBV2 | TGTGCCAGCAACGACTGGAGAGGCACAGATACGCAGTATTTT | CASNDWRGTDTQYF
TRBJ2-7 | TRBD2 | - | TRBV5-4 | TGTGCCAGCAGCTTCGGCGGGAGGGAAACCTACGAGCAGTACTTC | CASSFGGRETYEQYF
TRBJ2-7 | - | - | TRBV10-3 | TGTGCCATCAGGGTCTCCTACGAGCAGTACTTC | CAIRVSYEQYF
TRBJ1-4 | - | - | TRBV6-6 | TGTGCCAGCAGTTACGGGGGGGAAAAACTGTTTTTT | CASSYGGEKLFF
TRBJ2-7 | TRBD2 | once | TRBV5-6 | TGTGCCAGCAGCCAAACGTGGACTAGCGGAGCCTACGAGCAGTACTTC | CASSQTWTSGAYEQYF
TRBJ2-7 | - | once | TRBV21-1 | TGTGCCAGCAGCAACCGGGAGCCATGCTCCTACGAGCAGTACTTC | CASSNREPCSYEQYF
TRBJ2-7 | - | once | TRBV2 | TGTGCCAGCAGCAACCTCTTCACCCCGCAGGGGTACGAGCAGTACTTC | CASSNLFTPQGYEQYF
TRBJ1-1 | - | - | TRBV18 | TGTGCCAGCTCACCAATTGGGAAGGACACTGAAGCTTTCTTT | CASSPIGKDTEAFF
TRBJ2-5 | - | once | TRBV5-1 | TGCGCCAGCAGCTTGGTGGGGGGCGAGACCCAGTACTTC | CASSLVGGETQYF
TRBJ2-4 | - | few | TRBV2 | TGTGCCAGCAGTGAAGCGTGGGGACTTGGTGCCAAAAACATTCAGTACTTC | CASSEAWGLGAKNIQYF
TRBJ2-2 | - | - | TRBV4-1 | TGCGCCAGCAGCCCCACTTTGTCCGGGGAGCTGTTTTTT | CASSPTLSGELFF
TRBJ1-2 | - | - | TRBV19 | TGTGCCAGTAGCCTGGGAGGTAACTATGGCTACACCTTC | CASSLGGNYGYTF